These 25 T cell receptor beta chains share one sample of origin, sequenced in a study of read filtering for tumor transcriptome and immune sequencing. The library was built from about 400 ng RNA with molecular barcoded adaptors for alpha/delta and beta/gamma chains. TCRdb reprocessed the reads via MiXCR and lists one record per CDR3 protein. The table shows around 130,000 distinct CDR3 sequences, with approximately 13% occurring only once. The specimen was a population of CD138-negative cells sorted from bone marrow. These receptors were obtained from a donor aged 40 or older with multiple myeloma.

The table lists this clonotype with many counts. The chain recombines TRBV6-9 with TRBJ2-1; D is unresolved. This CDR3 spans 17 amino acids. V shed 7 bases and J shed 2 bases, with 21 bases lying between them. Germline V lookup: CDR1 MNHGY, CDR2 SVAAGI. CDR3 nucleotide sequence: TGTGCCAGCACCCAGCTATCGACTTCGACTCCCTACAATGAGCAGTTCTTC. It translates to CASTQLSTSTPYNEQFF.

This clonotype was seen at least ten times. V usage is TRBV18 and J usage is TRBJ2-1; unclear D gene. In germline, CDR1 is KGHSH, CDR2 LQKENI. Trimming took 6 bases from V and 8 from J, leaving 14 bases between them. This CDR3 spans 13 amino acids. The CDR3 protein is CASSYFTRDEQFF. The DNA of the CDR3 is TGTGCCAGCTCCTACTTTACCCGGGATGAGCAGTTCTTC.

There are many counts of this clonotype. The CDR3 DNA reads TGCGCCAGCAGCCAAGGTCCTAGCTACGCAGATACGCAGTATTTT. Translated: CASSQGPSYADTQYF. The rearrangement links TRBV4-3 to TRBJ2-3, with D tentatively TRBD2 (5 bases). The V end was cut by 1 base, the J end by 4 bases, with 12 bases between. CDR3 length: 15 amino acids. CDR1 and CDR2 (germline): LGHNA, YSLEER.

At least ten counts were recorded for this clonotype. This rearrangement joins TRBV6-5 to TRBJ1-2; D is ambiguous. CDR1 is MNHEY and CDR2 is SVGAGI in the germline V gene. V dropped 2 bases and J dropped 3 bases, with 7 bases sitting between them. The CDR3 is 13 residues long. The CDR3 loop is CASSYEPDYGYTF. CDR3 DNA: TGTGCCAGCAGTTACGAACCGGACTATGGCTACACCTTC.

This clonotype was seen only a few times. The rearrangement links TRBV2 to TRBJ1-5, with 10 bases lining up with TRBD1. Germline trimming cut 9 bases from V and 6 bases from J; bases unmatched to any gene: 8. Germline V gene lookup returns CDR1 SNHLY and CDR2 FYNNEI. The length of the CDR3 is 14 residues. The CDR3 protein is CARNEDRGSQPQHF. In DNA, the CDR3 is TGTGCCAGAAACGAGGACAGGGGGAGTCAGCCCCAGCATTTT.

CDR3 loop: CASSGTSGRRETQYF. The CDR3 DNA reads TGTGCCAGTAGCGGGACTAGCGGGCGCCGAGAGACCCAGTACTTC. This chain links TRBV19 with TRBJ2-5, with 12 positions matching TRBD2. Germline V gene lookup returns CDR1 LNHDA and CDR2 SQIVND (reference sequence). The trim removed 6 bases at V and 4 bases at J, leaving 6 bases unmatched. The CDR3 is 15 amino acids.

The J gene is TRBJ2-5, the V gene TRBV6-5; 7 bases agree with TRBD1. Trimming at V came to 5 bases and at J to 2 bases, leaving 5 bases not matched to a gene. The CDR3 runs 14 residues. Looked up from germline, CDR1 is MNHEY and CDR2 is SVGAGI. CDR3 nucleotide sequence: TGTGCCAGCAGTCTGGACAGGCGGCAAGAGACCCAGTACTTC. Its protein is CASSLDRRQETQYF.

Of note for this clonotype: This may stem from a read error, because a much larger clone lies one nucleotide away. This sequence joins TRBV6-5 and TRBJ2-1; the match to TRBD2 covers 8 bases. The CDR3 length is 14 residues. Germline CDR1 is MNHEY and CDR2 is SVGAGI. In DNA, the CDR3 is TGTGCCGGCAGTTCTTGGACTAGCTTCGATGAGCAGTTCTTC. Amino acids: CAGSSWTSFDEQFF.

This clonotype has ten or more counts. V usage is TRBV13 and J usage is TRBJ2-1, with no clear D. Trimming removed 5 bases at V and 4 bases at J, with 12 bases between. CDR1 and CDR2 (germline): PRHDT, FYEKMQ (reference sequence). The CDR3 is 14 amino acids. CDR3 nucleotide sequence: TGTGCCAGCAGCCCCGGCTGGCCGTACAATGAGCAGTTCTTC. It codes for CASSPGWPYNEQFF. The variable domain in full, completed from reference TRBV13 and TRBJ2-1, reads AAGVIQSPRHLIKEKRETATLKCYPIPRHDTVYWYQQGPGQDPQFLISFYEKMQSDKGSIPDRFSAQQFSDYHSELNMSSLELGDSALYFCASSPGWPYNEQFFGPGTRLTVL.

The table lists this clonotype with many counts. The V and J genes are TRBV7-6 and TRBJ2-1, with D uncertain. Germline V CDR1 and CDR2: SGHVS, FNYEAQ. The CDR3 totals 11 residues. V was trimmed by 5 bases and J by 6 bases, leaving 5 bases between them. Here the CDR3 DNA reads TGTGCCAGCAGCCCTATCAATGAGCAGTTCTTC. This translates into CASSPINEQFF. Based on the CDR3 plus reference TRBV7-6 and TRBJ2-1, the full variable domain is GAGVSQSPRYKVTKRGQDVALRCDPISGHVSLYWYRQALGQGPEFLTYFNYEAQQDKSGLPNDRFSAERPEGSISTLTIQRTEQRDSAMYRCASSPINEQFFGPGTRLTVL.

This clonotype was detected many times. The chain couples TRBV4-3 to TRBJ1-2; perhaps TRBD1 as D (6 bases). The V gene lost 5 bases and the J gene lost 2 bases, with 12 bases spanning the gap. CDR3 length: 14 residues. CDR1 and CDR2 (germline): LGHNA, YSLEER. CDR3 in DNA: TGCGCCAGCAGCTCCGCTGGGGGCAACTATGGCTACACCTTC. Its protein is CASSSAGGNYGYTF.

This clonotype was seen many times. The chain is built from TRBV13 and TRBJ1-1, with 9 positions matching TRBD1. V shed 0 bases, J shed 3 bases, and the junction held 2 bases outside the gene matches. This CDR3 region has 15 residues. The germline CDR1 and CDR2 sequences are PRHDT and FYEKMQ (reference sequence). The CDR3 DNA sequence: TGTGCCAGCAGCTTAGGGGACAGGGGTGACACTGAAGCTTTCTTT. Translated: CASSLGDRGDTEAFF.

Notes on this clonotype: This may arise from a read error, as a much more abundant clone is one base away. The chain is built from TRBV6-5 and TRBJ2-3; a weak D match, TRBD2 (6 bases). Trimming stripped 5 bases from V and 4 bases from J, with 16 bases between. The CDR3 length is 15 residues. The germline V gene encodes CDR1 MNHEY and CDR2 SVGAGI. The CDR3 sequence: CASSKRGREADTQYF. The DNA for the CDR3 is TGTGCCAGCAGTAAACGGGGCAGGGAGGCAGATACGCAGTATTTT.

In this sample, this clonotype turned up a few times. J is TRBJ1-4 and V is TRBV5-1, with 9 nucleotides matching TRBD1. The CDR3 consists of 15 residues. In germline, CDR1 is SGHRS, CDR2 YFSETQ. Losses at the gene ends were 4 bases for V and 8 bases for J; bases not matched to a gene: 9. CDR3 amino acids: CASSPGQGFSEKLFF. The CDR3, as DNA: TGCGCCAGCAGCCCGGGACAGGGATTTTCGGAAAAACTGTTTTTT.

This clonotype showed up many times. V and J are TRBV15 and TRBJ2-3; D possibly corresponds to TRBD1 (6 bases). The CDR3 is made up of 16 amino acids. In germline, CDR1 is LNHNV, CDR2 YYDKDF (reference sequence). Trimming removed 0 bases at V and 3 bases at J, with 13 bases between. The CDR3 DNA reads as TGTGCCACCAGCAGAGATGTGGACAGCCGTACAGATACGCAGTATTTT. It yields the protein CATSRDVDSRTDTQYF.

This clonotype came up many times. This chain joins TRBV4-3 and TRBJ2-5, with 14 bases identical to TRBD2. Losses at the gene ends were 1 base for V and 1 base for J; bases not matched to a gene: 5. Germline V gene lookup returns CDR1 LGHNA and CDR2 YSLEER. CDR3 length: 18 amino acids. The DNA of the CDR3 is TGCGCCAGCAGCCAAGGCCTTGGACTAGCGGGAGGCCAAGAGACCCAGTACTTC. It specifies CASSQGLGLAGGQETQYF.

This clonotype was picked up a small number of times. One base away lies a much larger clone, so this may be a sequencing read error. This sequence joins TRBV7-3 and TRBJ2-1, with TRBD2 as a possible D gene (5 bases). Germline CDR1 and CDR2: SGHTA and FQGTGA. Trimming stripped 5 bases from V and 3 bases from J, with 8 bases between. There are 13 residues in the CDR3. The CDR3 loop reads CASSPGGYNEQFF. The CDR3 coding sequence is TGTGCCAGCAGCCCCGGAGGCTACAATGAGCAGTTCTTC.

In this sample, this clonotype turned up many times. This chain links TRBV6-5 with TRBJ2-1; TRBD1 agrees at 11 bases. V lost 7 bases, J lost 8 bases, and 16 bases stayed unmatched. The CDR3 is 17 amino acids. Germline lookup yields CDR1 MNHEY and CDR2 SVGAGI. CDR3 in DNA: TGTGCCAGCACGAGGCGGACAGGGGGCGTAATGAGGGATGAGCAGTTCTTC. Its translation is CASTRRTGGVMRDEQFF.

This clonotype has ten or more counts. The J gene is TRBJ2-7, the V gene TRBV9; D is uncertain. Germline-derived CDR1 and CDR2 are SGDLS and YYNGEE. Trimming took 4 bases from V and 4 from J, leaving 12 bases between them. The CDR3 is made up of 13 amino acids. The CDR3 nucleotides are TGTGCCAGCAGCCCCAACACAGCTTACGAGCAGTACTTC. Translation gives CASSPNTAYEQYF.

The genes are TRBV12-3 or TRBV12-4 and TRBJ2-7, with D tentatively TRBD2 (5 bases). The CDR3 runs to 15 residues. The V end was cut by 3 bases, the J end by 0 bases, with 12 bases between. The CDR3 DNA is TGTGCCAGCAGTTTTAGGGAGAGGAACTCCTACGAGCAGTACTTC. This gives the protein CASSFRERNSYEQYF.

This clonotype has ten or more counts. The V and J genes are TRBV9 and TRBJ2-1, with D tentatively TRBD2 (5 bases). Germline V CDR1 and CDR2: SGDLS, YYNGEE. V was pared by 3 bases and J by 4 bases, with 11 bases between. The CDR3 extends over 14 amino acids. The CDR3 nucleotides are TGTGCCAGCAGCGCGGGATTAAATTACAATGAGCAGTTCTTC. Encoded protein: CASSAGLNYNEQFF.

This clonotype has ten or more counts. The V call is TRBV5-6, the J call TRBJ2-1, with 11 bases aligning to TRBD2. Losses at the gene ends were 1 base for V and 2 bases for J; bases not matched to a gene: 5. The germline V gene has CDR1 SGHDT and CDR2 YYEEEE. This CDR3 contains 17 residues. This chain's CDR3 is CASSLTSGSIAYNEQFF. In nucleotides, the CDR3 is TGTGCCAGCAGCTTGACTAGCGGGAGCATCGCCTACAATGAGCAGTTCTTC. Full variable domain (remainder filled in from reference TRBV5-6 and TRBJ2-1): DAGVTQSPTHLIKTRGQQVTLRCSPKSGHDTVSWYQQALGQGPQFIFQYYEEEERQRGNFPDRFSGHQFPNYSSELNVNALLLGDSALYLCASSLTSGSIAYNEQFFGPGTRLTVL.

The CDR3 region is CASSLRPEASTDTQYF. The CDR3 bases are TGTGCCAGCAGCTTACGACCGGAGGCTAGCACAGATACGCAGTATTTT. The chain joins TRBV7-2 to TRBJ2-3, with D possibly matching TRBD2 (5 bases). Germline CDR1 SGHTA, CDR2 FQGNSA. V shed 2 bases and J shed 0 bases, with 12 bases lying between them. The CDR3 consists of 16 residues.

A few counts support this clonotype. The chain joins TRBV11-1 to TRBJ1-3; D is possibly TRBD1 (5 bases). Germline CDR1 and CDR2: SGHAT and FQDESV (reference sequence). V lost 5 bases to trimming and J lost 3 bases, with 14 bases between them. The CDR3 consists of 15 residues. Written as DNA, the CDR3 is TGTGCCAGCAGCGCCTCCGGGACGCTTGGAAACACCATATATTTT. Translation gives CASSASGTLGNTIYF.

In its sample, this clonotype was seen a few times. This may stem from a read error, because a much larger clone lies one nucleotide away. This chain connects TRBV6-1 to TRBJ2-1, with D possibly matching TRBD2 (5 bases). The germline V and J ends were trimmed by 8 bases and 14 bases, with 10 bases remaining between them. The CDR3 runs 9 residues. In germline, CDR1 is MNHNS, CDR2 SASEGT. CDR3 DNA: TGTGCCAGCGGGTGGCGGGAGTTCTTC. Translation: CASGWREFF.